The 9 T cell receptor beta chains below were found in one sample sequenced in a study of OX40 agonist ivuxolimab in advanced cancers. Sequencing used immunoSEQ multiplex PCR; TCRdb keeps in-frame clones, though not all of them. The table includes fewer than 85,000 clones, 65% to 85% detected once. Sequences were derived from CD4+ or CD8+ T cells sorted from blood, sampled in a trial of the OX40 agonist ivuxolimab. The receptor set was obtained from an adult with an advanced solid tumor such as melanoma, head and neck, liver or kidney cancer.

The chain combines TRBV5-4 with TRBJ2-1; 7 positions agree with TRBD2. There are 15 residues in the CDR3. V trimming: 1 base; J trimming: 0 bases; junction bases outside the gene matches: 1. Germline lookup yields CDR1 SGHNT and CDR2 YYREEE (reference sequence). The CDR3, as DNA: TGTGCCAGCAGCTTGCCGGGGGGCTCCTACAATGAGCAGTTCTTC. Translated: CASSLPGGSYNEQFF. The full variable domain, rest sourced from reference TRBV5-4 and TRBJ2-1, is ETGVTQSPTHLIKTRGQQVTLRCSSQSGHNTVSWYQQALGQGPQFIFQYYREEENGRGNFPPRFSGLQFPNYSSELNVNALELDDSALYLCASSLPGGSYNEQFFGPGTRLTVL.

This chain uses TRBV2 with TRBJ1-1, with D possibly being TRBD1 (6 bases). This CDR3 comprises 13 residues. Deletions cut 0 bases from V and 7 bases from J, with 9 bases between. Per the germline V gene, CDR1 is SNHLY and CDR2 is FYNNEI. The CDR3 bases are TGTGCCAGCAGTGAAGCAGGGACAAATGAAGCTTTCTTT. It encodes CASSEAGTNEAFF.

The chain links TRBV5-6 to TRBJ2-1; tentative D call: TRBD2 (6 bases). Trimming pared 4 bases from V and 6 bases from J, leaving 17 bases between. The CDR3 spans 15 residues. Germline V CDR1 and CDR2: SGHDT, YYEEEE. CDR3 sequence (DNA): TGTGCCAGCAGCCCCCCTGGGGAGGCAGGCAATGAGCAGTTCTTC. Translation: CASSPPGEAGNEQFF.

The CDR3 reads CASSPPRDSGNTIYF. CDR3 DNA sequence: TGTGCCAGCTCACCACCCCGGGACTCTGGAAACACCATATATTTT. This chain joins TRBV18 and TRBJ1-3; D uncertain. Trimming stripped 0 bases from V and 0 bases from J, with 6 bases between. From germline, CDR1 is KGHSH and CDR2 LQKENI. CDR3 length: 15 amino acids.

The gene calls are TRBV9 and TRBJ1-6; 7 bases are a match to TRBD1. Trimming at V came to 3 bases and at J to 7 bases, leaving 10 bases not matched to a gene. The germline gives CDR1 SGDLS, CDR2 YYNGEE. The CDR3 runs to 16 residues. The CDR3 loop reads CASSGPTGFGNSPLHF. The CDR3 nucleotides are TGTGCCAGCAGCGGACCGACAGGGTTTGGAAATTCACCCCTCCACTTT.

This CDR3 is CAISEIDRAGNTIYF. CDR3 nucleotide sequence: TGTGCCATCAGTGAAATCGACAGGGCTGGAAACACCATATATTTT. The V call is TRBV10-3, the J call TRBJ1-3; 7 bases agree with TRBD1. V shed 3 bases, J shed 2 bases, and the junction held 4 bases outside the gene matches. The CDR3 length is 15 residues. Germline V gene sequence: CDR1 ENHRY, CDR2 SYGVKD.

This clone turned up a few times. The rearrangement joins TRBV2 to TRBJ2-5; no clear D. From germline, CDR1 is SNHLY and CDR2 FYNNEI. The length of the CDR3 is 12 residues. V was trimmed by 6 bases and J by 3 bases, leaving 8 bases between them. In nucleotides, the CDR3 is TGTGCCAGCAGGTTCCTGGAAGAGACCCAGTACTTC. It encodes CASRFLEETQYF.

The CDR3: CASSLSWAGGQETQYF. The DNA of the CDR3 is TGTGCCAGCAGCTTAAGTTGGGCGGGGGGTCAAGAGACCCAGTACTTC. V and J are TRBV11-3 and TRBJ2-5; the match to TRBD2 covers 8 bases. With 2 bases clipped from V and 2 bases from J, the junction kept 7 bases outside the gene matches. CDR1 SGHNT and CDR2 YENEEA come from the germline V gene. The CDR3 loop spans 16 amino acids.

This chain joins TRBV28 and TRBJ2-5; perhaps TRBD2 as D (7 bases). V was shortened by 5 bases and J by 3 bases, with 13 bases between the two germline ends. The CDR3 contains 14 residues. Germline V lookup: CDR1 MDHEN, CDR2 SYDVKM. The CDR3 is CASSGGGAKETQYF. The CDR3 DNA reads as TGTGCCAGCAGTGGAGGGGGGGCCAAAGAGACCCAGTACTTC.